The next 15 T cell receptor beta chains were all read from a single sample in a study of blood T cells in healthy people across ages. A J-beta primer mix and a sample-barcoded 5' primer were used in a second PCR of roughly 7 to 12 cycles. In TCRdb, the 5' RACE reads were re-called with MiXCR into one record per CDR3 protein. This table has about 760,000 distinct CDR3 sequences, around 25% appearing once. This same sample was also part of a study on T cells of mothers and their children.

The sample was blood. The receptors shown here come from a boy between 10 and 17 years old in good health.

This clonotype was picked up a small number of times. The J gene is TRBJ2-3, the V gene TRBV27; 7 nucleotides line up with TRBD1. V lost 3 bases, J lost 6 bases, and 3 bases stayed unmatched. The germline CDR1 and CDR2 sequences are MNHEY and SMNVEV (reference sequence). The CDR3 spans 13 residues. The CDR3 nucleotides are TGTGCCAGCAGTTTCGTACAGGGGGATACGCAGTATTTT. Protein: CASSFVQGDTQYF.

V is TRBV7-2 and J is TRBJ2-4; D might be TRBD2 (5 bases). Trimming stripped 5 bases from V and 9 bases from J, with 14 bases between. The germline CDR1 and CDR2 sequences are SGHTA and FQGNSA. CDR3 size: 13 residues. In nucleotides, the CDR3 is TGTGCCAGCAGCATAAGGGAAAGCGGCATTCAGTACTTC. Residues: CASSIRESGIQYF. Supplemented by reference TRBV7-2 and TRBJ2-4, the full variable domain reads GAGVSQSPSNKVTEKGKDVELRCDPISGHTALYWYRQSLGQGLEFLIYFQGNSAPDKSGLPSDRFSAERTGGSVSTLTIQRTQQEDSAVYLCASSIRESGIQYFGAGTRLSVL.

The V gene is TRBV27, the J gene TRBJ1-5, with 7 bases fitting TRBD1. There are 13 residues in the CDR3. The ends lost 5 bases at V and 7 bases at J; junction bases unmatched: 5. Germline values: CDR1 MNHEY, CDR2 SMNVEV (reference sequence). Here the CDR3 reads CASSTGVGQPQHF. CDR3 coding DNA: TGTGCCAGCAGTACAGGGGTTGGGCAGCCCCAGCATTTT.

CDR3 sequence reads: CSATRTSGSSYNEQFF. Written as DNA, the CDR3 is TGCAGTGCTACTAGGACTAGCGGGAGTTCCTACAATGAGCAGTTCTTC. The V and J genes are TRBV20-1 and TRBJ2-1; 13 bases line up with TRBD2. Trimming cost V 4 bases and J 1 base; bases outside gene matches: 4. Per the germline V gene, CDR1 is DFQATT and CDR2 is SNEGSKA (reference sequence). The CDR3 has 16 residues.

The chain is built from TRBV7-2 and TRBJ2-2; D gene unclear. The CDR3 has 14 residues. In germline, CDR1 is SGHTA, CDR2 FQGNSA. Trimming stripped 5 bases from V and 4 bases from J, with 11 bases between. CDR3 sequence: CASSRVGGTGELFF. The DNA for the CDR3 is TGTGCCAGCAGCAGAGTAGGTGGCACCGGGGAGCTGTTTTTT. The complete variable domain, with remaining parts taken from reference TRBV7-2 and TRBJ2-2, reads GAGVSQSPSNKVTEKGKDVELRCDPISGHTALYWYRQSLGQGLEFLIYFQGNSAPDKSGLPSDRFSAERTGGSVSTLTIQRTQQEDSAVYLCASSRVGGTGELFFGEGSRLTVL.

This clonotype turned up a few times. This chain connects TRBV19 to TRBJ2-5, with D maybe TRBD2 (7 bases). The DNA end favors TRBJ2-1, so the J call may be wrong. The germline V gene has CDR1 LNHDA and CDR2 SQIVND (reference sequence). This CDR3 has 13 amino acids. The CDR3 sequence: CASGGGQDNEQFF. The CDR3 DNA sequence: TGTGCCAGTGGGGGGGGGCAGGACAATGAGCAGTTCTTC.

The rearrangement uses TRBV29-1 and TRBJ2-7; D remains ambiguous. With 6 bases removed from V and 3 bases from J, the gap between germline ends came to 9 bases. CDR1 is SQVTM, CDR2 ANQGSEA, per germline. There are 11 residues in the CDR3. CDR3 in amino acids: CSVWEDYEQYF. For the CDR3, the DNA is TGCAGCGTATGGGAAGACTACGAGCAGTACTTC.

This clonotype showed up just a few times. The chain has TRBV3-1 and TRBJ2-1; no clear D gene. Germline assignment: CDR1 LGHDT and CDR2 YNNKEL (reference sequence). The CDR3 length is 13 residues. V was cut by 4 bases and J by 7 bases, with 11 bases left in between. The CDR3 sequence: CASSPLGDNEQFF. CDR3 sequence (DNA): TGTGCCAGCAGCCCTTTGGGCGATAATGAGCAGTTCTTC.

This clonotype was detected a few times. V is TRBV5-1 and J is TRBJ2-7; no firm D call. Germline loops: CDR1 SGHRS, CDR2 YFSETQ. The CDR3 is 14 amino acids. The germline V and J ends were trimmed by 0 bases and 2 bases, with 9 bases remaining between them. CDR3 protein: CASSLEYGTYEQYF. As DNA, the CDR3 is TGCGCCAGCAGCTTGGAGTACGGAACCTACGAGCAGTACTTC.

In this sample, this clonotype turned up a few times. The rearrangement uses TRBV24-1 and TRBJ2-7, with D possibly TRBD1 on 5 matching bases. V was pared by 3 bases and J by 5 bases, with 13 bases between. Germline CDR1 KGHDR, CDR2 SFDVKD. The CDR3 length is 14 residues. The CDR3 DNA is TGTGCCACCAGTGATATAGGGGCAGGCGACGAGCAGTACTTC. It codes for CATSDIGAGDEQYF.

This clonotype was seen only a few times. The V call is TRBV9, the J call TRBJ2-4, with D unresolved. This CDR3 has 17 residues. The germline V gene has CDR1 SGDLS and CDR2 YYNGEE. Trimming stripped 4 bases from V and 0 bases from J, with 17 bases between. The CDR3 spells CASSPGFYGVAKNIQYF. As DNA, the CDR3 is TGTGCCAGCAGCCCTGGTTTTTATGGAGTAGCCAAAAACATTCAGTACTTC.

This clonotype was seen only a few times. The chain employs TRBV10-1 and TRBJ2-1, with TRBD2 matching 10 bases. This CDR3 region has 21 residues. Germline assignment: CDR1 WNHNN and CDR2 SYGVQD (reference sequence). V was clipped by 6 bases and J by 2 bases; unmatched bases: 22. CDR3 nucleotide sequence: TGCGCCAGCAGCGGGGGAGTAGGGGACAGATGGACTAGCGGACCCTACAATGAGCAGTTCTTC. Amino acids: CASSGGVGDRWTSGPYNEQFF.

V is TRBV4-3 and J is TRBJ1-2; TRBD1 might be the D (5 bases). CDR3 length: 15 residues. Per the germline V gene, CDR1 is LGHNA and CDR2 is YSLEER. V dropped 0 bases and J dropped 8 bases, with 16 bases sitting between them. CDR3 protein: CASSQDRGVTGGYTF. CDR3 sequence (DNA): TGCGCCAGCAGCCAAGATCGAGGGGTCACGGGAGGCTACACCTTC.

A few counts support this clonotype. This rearrangement joins TRBV3-1 to TRBJ2-1; D uncertain. The CDR3 length is 15 residues. Germline assignment: CDR1 LGHDT and CDR2 YNNKEL (reference sequence). Trimming cost V 5 bases and J 5 bases, with 16 bases left between them. DNA for the CDR3: TGTGCCAGCAGCTCAAGTCCCCCGGGCGACAATGAGCAGTTCTTC. Amino acids: CASSSSPPGDNEQFF.

The V and J genes are TRBV6-5 and TRBJ1-3, with D maybe TRBD1 (6 bases). The CDR3 runs to 15 residues. The V end was cut by 0 bases, the J end by 0 bases, with 6 bases between. Germline V gene sequence: CDR1 MNHEY, CDR2 SVGAGI. The CDR3 region has the DNA TGTGCCAGCAGTTACTCACAGGGCTCTGGAAACACCATATATTTT. It specifies CASSYSQGSGNTIYF.